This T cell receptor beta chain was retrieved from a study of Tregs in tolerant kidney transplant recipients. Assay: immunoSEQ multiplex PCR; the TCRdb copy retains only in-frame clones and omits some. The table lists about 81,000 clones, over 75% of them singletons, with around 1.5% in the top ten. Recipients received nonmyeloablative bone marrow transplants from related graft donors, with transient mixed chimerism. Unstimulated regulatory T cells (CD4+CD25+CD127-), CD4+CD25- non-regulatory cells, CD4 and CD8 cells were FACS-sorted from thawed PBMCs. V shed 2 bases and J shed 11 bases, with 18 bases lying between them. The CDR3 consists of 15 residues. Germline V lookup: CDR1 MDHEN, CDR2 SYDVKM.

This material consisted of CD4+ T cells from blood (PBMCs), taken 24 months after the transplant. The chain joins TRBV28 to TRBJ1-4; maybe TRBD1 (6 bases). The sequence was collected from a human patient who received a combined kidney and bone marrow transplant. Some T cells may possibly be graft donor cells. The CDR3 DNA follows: TGTGCCAGCAGTTTACCAGGGGCAAGGTTAGGGAAACTGTTTTTT. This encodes CASSLPGARLGKLFF.